Sequencing of this T cell receptor (beta chain) was carried out in a study of T cell responses to AZD1222 COVID-19 vaccine. Clones were read by immunoSEQ multiplex PCR, and TCRdb kept only the in-frame ones, dropping some. The data contain 150,000 or so clones, about 91% of them singletons. Study observations and caveats: Repertoire sampling happened only post peak T cell response. Spike-wide vaccine-associated CD4 TCRs dominated at 160-218 and 743-854.

The J segment lost 0 bases and the V segment lost 3 bases, leaving 5 bases of the junction unmatched. Germline V lookup: CDR1 SGDLS, CDR2 YYNGEE. The CDR3 covers 17 residues. In regard to this clone: As yet, its antigen is unknown.

The V and J genes are TRBV9 and TRBJ2-2; 10 bases line up with TRBD2. The sequence was collected from an adult in good health. The sequenced sample was peripheral blood, obtained on day 0 of AZD1222 vaccination. DNA of the CDR3: TGTGCCAGCAGCGGGCTAGCGGGAGTATCGAACACCGGGGAGCTGTTTTTT. Protein: CASSGLAGVSNTGELFF.